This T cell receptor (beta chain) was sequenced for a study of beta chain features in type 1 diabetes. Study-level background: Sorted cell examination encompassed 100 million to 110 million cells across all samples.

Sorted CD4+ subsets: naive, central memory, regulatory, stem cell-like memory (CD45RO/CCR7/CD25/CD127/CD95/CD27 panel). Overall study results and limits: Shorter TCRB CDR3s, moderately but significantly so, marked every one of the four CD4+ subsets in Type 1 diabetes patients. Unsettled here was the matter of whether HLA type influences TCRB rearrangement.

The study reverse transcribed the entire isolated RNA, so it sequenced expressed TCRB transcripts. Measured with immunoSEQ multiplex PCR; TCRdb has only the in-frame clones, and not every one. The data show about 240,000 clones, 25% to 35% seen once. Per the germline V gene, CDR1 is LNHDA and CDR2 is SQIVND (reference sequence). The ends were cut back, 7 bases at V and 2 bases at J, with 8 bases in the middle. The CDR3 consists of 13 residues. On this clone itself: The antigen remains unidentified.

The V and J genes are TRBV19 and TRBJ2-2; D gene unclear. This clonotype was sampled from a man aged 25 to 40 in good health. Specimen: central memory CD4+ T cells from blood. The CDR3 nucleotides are TGTGCCAGTAAGCTGGGAAACACCGGGGAGCTGTTTTTT. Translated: CASKLGNTGELFF. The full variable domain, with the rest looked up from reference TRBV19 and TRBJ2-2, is DGGITQSPKYLFRKEGQNVTLSCEQNLNHDAMYWYRQDPGQGLRLIYYSQIVNDFQKGDIAEGYSVSREKKESFPLTVTSAQKNPTAFYLCASKLGNTGELFFGEGSRLTVL.